These T cell receptor beta chains were read from a single sample in a study of radiotherapy plus CTLA-4 blockade in lung cancer. The data were produced by immunoSEQ multiplex PCR, yet TCRdb's version contains in-frame clones alone and is incomplete. The top ten hold approximately 0.77% of the sample, which has 70,000 to 90,000 clones, roughly 80% seen once. Sequencing was performed on peripheral blood, taken from a patient treated with radiotherapy plus ipilimumab. The receptor source for this set is a human donor with non-small cell lung cancer who had stable disease on radiotherapy plus ipilimumab. The CDR3 runs from the conserved cysteine through the conserved F or W. Fields, in order: clone size, V gene, J gene, D gene, CDR3 DNA, CDR3 protein. D genes are given only for firm matches. Size is stated for part of the rows, as once, few or many counts, or as a class when the clone is expanded.

abundance: -; v_gene: TRBV6-6; j_gene: TRBJ2-5; d_gene: -; CDR3nt: TGTGCCAGCAGGAAACAGGGAATACAAGAGACCCAGTACTTC; CDR3aa: CASRKQGIQETQYF
abundance: few; v_gene: TRBV19; j_gene: TRBJ2-1; d_gene: -; CDR3nt: TGTGCCAGTATTTCCGGGGGAACAGGGCGCAATGAGCAGTTCTTC; CDR3aa: CASISGGTGRNEQFF
abundance: -; v_gene: TRBV18; j_gene: TRBJ2-7; d_gene: TRBD1; CDR3nt: TGTGCCAGCTCACCATCCTCGACAGGGGGGTTATACGAGCAGTACTTC; CDR3aa: CASSPSSTGGLYEQYF
abundance: -; v_gene: TRBV15; j_gene: TRBJ1-4; d_gene: -; CDR3nt: TGTGCCACCAGCAGAGATCGGGCAACTAATGAAAAACTGTTTTTT; CDR3aa: CATSRDRATNEKLFF
abundance: few; v_gene: TRBV10-1; j_gene: TRBJ1-5; d_gene: TRBD1; CDR3nt: TGCGCCAGCAAGCGGACAGGGAGGAAGTGGCCCCAGCATTTT; CDR3aa: CASKRTGRKWPQHF
abundance: -; v_gene: TRBV6-1; j_gene: TRBJ1-2; d_gene: -; CDR3nt: TGTGCCAGCAGTGAACGACAGTCTACTAACTATGGCTACACCTTC; CDR3aa: CASSERQSTNYGYTF
abundance: -; v_gene: TRBV27; j_gene: TRBJ1-1; d_gene: -; CDR3nt: TGTGCCAGCATTAAGAGGGAGAACACTGAAGCTTTCTTT; CDR3aa: CASIKRENTEAFF
abundance: few; v_gene: TRBV5-1; j_gene: TRBJ2-1; d_gene: -; CDR3nt: TGCGCCAGCAGCTTGGAGGGGGGTTACAATGAGCAGTTCTTC; CDR3aa: CASSLEGGYNEQFF
abundance: -; v_gene: TRBV7-8; j_gene: TRBJ2-1; d_gene: TRBD1; CDR3nt: TGTGCCAGCAGCTTAAGAGCCGGGACAGGGGGCAATGAGCAGTTCTTC; CDR3aa: CASSLRAGTGGNEQFF
abundance: -; v_gene: TRBV6-5; j_gene: TRBJ1-2; d_gene: -; CDR3nt: TGTGCCAGCAGTTACTCGAATCGGGCCAGGGATGGCTACACCTTC; CDR3aa: CASSYSNRARDGYTF
abundance: once; v_gene: TRBV5-1; j_gene: TRBJ2-7; d_gene: -; CDR3nt: TGCGCCAGCAGCTTCGACAGGCCCTGGGAGCAGTACTTC; CDR3aa: CASSFDRPWEQYF
abundance: -; v_gene: TRBV30; j_gene: TRBJ1-5; d_gene: TRBD1; CDR3nt: TGTGCCTGGAGTTCGGGACAGGGCCATCAGCCCCAGCATTTT; CDR3aa: CAWSSGQGHQPQHF
abundance: -; v_gene: TRBV14; j_gene: TRBJ2-3; d_gene: TRBD2; CDR3nt: TGTGCCAGCAGCGGGAGGGCCGGGGAAACAGATACGCAGTATTTT; CDR3aa: CASSGRAGETDTQYF
abundance: -; v_gene: TRBV6-1; j_gene: TRBJ2-1; d_gene: -; CDR3nt: TGTGCCAGCAGGGTCGCGGGACTCAGATACAATGAGCAGTTCTTC; CDR3aa: CASRVAGLRYNEQFF
abundance: few; v_gene: TRBV4-1; j_gene: TRBJ1-4; d_gene: -; CDR3nt: TGCGCCAGCAGCCAAGAAAGCGGGCGGGCCCCAGGGGAAAAACTGTTTTTT; CDR3aa: CASSQESGRAPGEKLFF
abundance: -; v_gene: TRBV5-4; j_gene: TRBJ1-2; d_gene: -; CDR3nt: TGTGCCAGCAGCCCTACTAACTATGGCTACACCTTC; CDR3aa: CASSPTNYGYTF
abundance: -; v_gene: TRBV7-8; j_gene: TRBJ2-7; d_gene: -; CDR3nt: TGTGCCAGCAGCGCTTCTCTCGGTACCTACGAGCAGTACTTC; CDR3aa: CASSASLGTYEQYF
abundance: -; v_gene: TRBV6-1; j_gene: TRBJ2-2; d_gene: -; CDR3nt: TGTGCCAGCAGTGGTCCGAGAAGGAGGGTTTTTATCACCGGGGAGCTGTTTTTT; CDR3aa: CASSGPRRRVFITGELFF
abundance: -; v_gene: TRBV23-1; j_gene: TRBJ1-5; d_gene: -; CDR3nt: TGCGCCAGCAGTCAATCACAGGGTATGAGCAATCAGCCCCAGCATTTT; CDR3aa: CASSQSQGMSNQPQHF
abundance: -; v_gene: TRBV10-3; j_gene: TRBJ1-3; d_gene: -; CDR3nt: TGTGCCATCAGGGAGAGCTCTGGAAACACCATATATTTT; CDR3aa: CAIRESSGNTIYF
abundance: -; v_gene: TRBV9; j_gene: TRBJ1-2; d_gene: -; CDR3nt: TGTGCCAGCAGCGATATGCCCTTAAACTATGGCTACACCTTC; CDR3aa: CASSDMPLNYGYTF
abundance: -; v_gene: TRBV6-5; j_gene: TRBJ2-7; d_gene: -; CDR3nt: TGTGCCAGCAGTCGCCAAGCGGGCTACGAGCAGTACTTC; CDR3aa: CASSRQAGYEQYF
abundance: -; v_gene: TRBV2; j_gene: TRBJ2-5; d_gene: -; CDR3nt: TGTGCCAGCACCCGAGGGGGAGAGACCCAGTACTTC; CDR3aa: CASTRGGETQYF
abundance: -; v_gene: TRBV13; j_gene: TRBJ2-3; d_gene: -; CDR3nt: TGTGCCAGCAGCTTAGCGAGGAGGGGTACGCAGTATTTT; CDR3aa: CASSLARRGTQYF
abundance: -; v_gene: TRBV27; j_gene: TRBJ1-5; d_gene: TRBD1; CDR3nt: TGTGCCAGCGGGGGACAGGGGAAAAGTCAGCCCCAGCATTTT; CDR3aa: CASGGQGKSQPQHF
abundance: once; v_gene: TRBV28; j_gene: TRBJ1-2; d_gene: TRBD1; CDR3nt: TGTGCCAGTACCTTGGGGGACAGGGTGGGAGGCTACACCTTC; CDR3aa: CASTLGDRVGGYTF
abundance: -; v_gene: TRBV11-2; j_gene: TRBJ1-1; d_gene: -; CDR3nt: TGTGCCAGCAGCTTAACGGGGTACGGCACTGAAGCTTTCTTT; CDR3aa: CASSLTGYGTEAFF
abundance: few; v_gene: TRBV10-2; j_gene: TRBJ2-7; d_gene: -; CDR3nt: TGCGCCAGCAGTGATTTGGGACAAAGGGGGGAGCAGTACTTC; CDR3aa: CASSDLGQRGEQYF
abundance: -; v_gene: TRBV28; j_gene: TRBJ1-6; d_gene: -; CDR3nt: TGTGCCACCACGGGGGGGGGCCATAACTCACCCCTCCACTTT; CDR3aa: CATTGGGHNSPLHF
abundance: once; v_gene: TRBV19; j_gene: TRBJ2-1; d_gene: TRBD2; CDR3nt: TGTGCCAGTAGGATCGGACTAGCGGCCGGCAATGAGCAGTTCTTC; CDR3aa: CASRIGLAAGNEQFF
abundance: -; v_gene: TRBV6-7; j_gene: TRBJ1-1; d_gene: TRBD1; CDR3nt: TGTGCCAGCAGTTACTACGGACAGGGTGGCACTGAAGCTTTCTTT; CDR3aa: CASSYYGQGGTEAFF
abundance: once; v_gene: TRBV7-6; j_gene: TRBJ2-7; d_gene: -; CDR3nt: TGTGCCAGCAGCGCCGACTGGGACTACGAGCAGTACTTC; CDR3aa: CASSADWDYEQYF
abundance: -; v_gene: TRBV5-4; j_gene: TRBJ2-5; d_gene: TRBD1; CDR3nt: TGTGCCAGCAGCTTGGGAAGGACAGGGGGACAAGAGACCCAGTACTTC; CDR3aa: CASSLGRTGGQETQYF
abundance: -; v_gene: TRBV28; j_gene: TRBJ2-7; d_gene: TRBD1; CDR3nt: TGTGCCAGCAGTTTGGCCGGGACAGGTAGCTCCTACGAGCAGTACTTC; CDR3aa: CASSLAGTGSSYEQYF
abundance: -; v_gene: TRBV6-1; j_gene: TRBJ2-7; d_gene: TRBD2; CDR3nt: TGTGCCAGCAGTGAATCCACTAGCAGGGCGAGCGGGAGCTTGAGAGAGCAGTACTTC; CDR3aa: CASSESTSRASGSLREQYF
abundance: -; v_gene: TRBV5-8; j_gene: TRBJ1-4; d_gene: -; CDR3nt: TGTGCCAGCAGCTTACTCCTCCAACTAAATGAAAAACTGTTTTTT; CDR3aa: CASSLLLQLNEKLFF
abundance: few; v_gene: TRBV10-1; j_gene: TRBJ2-7; d_gene: -; CDR3nt: TGCGCCAGCAGTGAGCAGGGCCGGGAATCCTACGAGCAGTACTTC; CDR3aa: CASSEQGRESYEQYF
abundance: few; v_gene: TRBV7-2; j_gene: TRBJ2-7; d_gene: -; CDR3nt: TGTGCCAGCAGCTTAGGTGACAGGACCCACGAGCAGTACTTC; CDR3aa: CASSLGDRTHEQYF
abundance: -; v_gene: TRBV11-2; j_gene: TRBJ2-5; d_gene: TRBD1; CDR3nt: TGTGCCAGCAGCTGGGACAGGGGAGAGACCCAGTACTTC; CDR3aa: CASSWDRGETQYF
abundance: -; v_gene: TRBV11-2; j_gene: TRBJ2-5; d_gene: -; CDR3nt: TGTGCCAGCAGCTTTGGGGGCACGGAGACCCAGTACTTC; CDR3aa: CASSFGGTETQYF
abundance: -; v_gene: TRBV7-2; j_gene: TRBJ2-1; d_gene: TRBD2; CDR3nt: TGTGCCAGCAGCTTAGGAGGGACTAGCGTTGAGCAGTTCTTC; CDR3aa: CASSLGGTSVEQFF
abundance: -; v_gene: TRBV6-1; j_gene: TRBJ1-1; d_gene: -; CDR3nt: TGTGCCAGCTCCGGGACACCCAACACTGAAGCTTTCTTT; CDR3aa: CASSGTPNTEAFF
abundance: -; v_gene: TRBV6-4; j_gene: TRBJ1-1; d_gene: -; CDR3nt: TGTGCCAGCAGCGCTGAAAGGTACACTGAAGCTTTCTTT; CDR3aa: CASSAERYTEAFF
abundance: -; v_gene: TRBV5-1; j_gene: TRBJ2-7; d_gene: TRBD2; CDR3nt: TGCGCCAGCAGCTTGGACGCTAGCGGGGGGGCTATTCGATACGAGCAGTACTTC; CDR3aa: CASSLDASGGAIRYEQYF
abundance: few; v_gene: TRBV28; j_gene: TRBJ1-1; d_gene: TRBD1; CDR3nt: TGTGCCAGCAGTCCCTTCACAGGGGGGTGGGACACTGAAGCTTTCTTT; CDR3aa: CASSPFTGGWDTEAFF
abundance: -; v_gene: TRBV5-1; j_gene: TRBJ2-7; d_gene: -; CDR3nt: TGCGCCAGCAGCTTGGGCCTCTACGAGCAGTACTTC; CDR3aa: CASSLGLYEQYF
abundance: -; v_gene: TRBV30; j_gene: TRBJ1-1; d_gene: -; CDR3nt: TGTGCCTGGAAGACGACAGGGAACACTGAAGCTTTCTTT; CDR3aa: CAWKTTGNTEAFF